What follows describes a single T cell receptor beta chain. This record belongs to a study of blood T cell repertoires in COVID-19. The length of the CDR3 is 15 residues. Germline V CDR1 and CDR2: LGHNT, FRNRAP. Trimming stripped 1 base from V and 4 bases from J, with 11 bases between. Clones were read by immunoSEQ multiplex PCR, and TCRdb kept only the in-frame ones, dropping some. Among around 450,000 clones, 87% were seen once, and the ten largest hold almost 2%. The sequence was collected from a woman younger than 30 with acute COVID-19. The gene calls are TRBV12-5 and TRBJ1-5; possibly TRBD1 for D (5 bases). Sequenced material: PBMCs or T cells enriched from blood (not recorded which). CDR3: CASGLGSGGNQPQHF. In nucleotides, the CDR3 is TGTGCTAGTGGTTTGGGGTCGGGGGGTAATCAGCCCCAGCATTTT.